Included here is one T cell receptor beta chain sequence, with context. As yet, its antigen is unknown. This entry comes from a study of cytomegalovirus exposure and HLA in healthy donors. The PCR had 60 Vbeta and 13 Jbeta primers. Libraries were prepared by immunoSEQ multiplex PCR; TCRdb keeps only in-frame clonotypes and omits some of them. The repertoire consists of about 200,000 clones, with about 13% occurring once and the leading ten covering roughly 7.7%. Unrecorded immune exposure was likely among donors, who were nominally healthy when sampled. The V end was cut by 1 base, the J end by 4 bases, with 7 bases between. CDR3 length: 13 amino acids. Per the germline V gene, CDR1 is LGHNA and CDR2 is YSLEER. Whole-study results and caveats: Among the most significant clusters, several appeared linked to common viral pathogens in a later analysis. Presence/absence analyses rested on an assumption that sequencing depth was roughly uniform across donors.

Sequencing input: PBMCs. The chain is built from TRBV4-3 and TRBJ1-1; D may be TRBD1 (5 bases). The origin of this receptor is a middle-aged man in good health and CMV-seropositive. The CDR3 nucleotides read TGCGCCAGCAGCCAAGCTCAGGGCACTGAAGCTTTCTTT. It encodes CASSQAQGTEAFF.